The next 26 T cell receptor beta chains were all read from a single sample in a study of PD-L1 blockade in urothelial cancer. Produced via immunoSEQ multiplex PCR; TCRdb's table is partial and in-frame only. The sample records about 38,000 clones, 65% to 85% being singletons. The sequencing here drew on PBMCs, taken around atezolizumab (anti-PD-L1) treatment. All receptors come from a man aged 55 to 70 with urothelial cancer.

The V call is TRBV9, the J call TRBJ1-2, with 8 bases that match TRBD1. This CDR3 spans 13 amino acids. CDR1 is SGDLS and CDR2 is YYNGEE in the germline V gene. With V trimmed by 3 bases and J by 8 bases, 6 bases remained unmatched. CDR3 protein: CASSGRQGRGYTF. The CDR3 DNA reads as TGTGCCAGCAGCGGCCGACAGGGGCGAGGCTACACCTTC.

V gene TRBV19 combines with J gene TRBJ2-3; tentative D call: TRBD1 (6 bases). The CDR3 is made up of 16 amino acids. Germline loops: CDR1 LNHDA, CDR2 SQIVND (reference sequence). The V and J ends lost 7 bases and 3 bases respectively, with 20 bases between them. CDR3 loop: CASKSRADRRTDTQYF. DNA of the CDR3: TGTGCCAGTAAGTCGAGGGCCGACAGGAGAACAGATACGCAGTATTTT.

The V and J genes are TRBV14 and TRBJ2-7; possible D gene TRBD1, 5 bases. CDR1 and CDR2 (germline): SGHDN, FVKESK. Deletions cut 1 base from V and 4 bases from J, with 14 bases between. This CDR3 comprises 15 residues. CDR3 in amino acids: CASSQGGRPGYEQYF. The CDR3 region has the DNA TGTGCCAGCAGCCAAGGGGGCCGGCCCGGATACGAGCAGTACTTC.

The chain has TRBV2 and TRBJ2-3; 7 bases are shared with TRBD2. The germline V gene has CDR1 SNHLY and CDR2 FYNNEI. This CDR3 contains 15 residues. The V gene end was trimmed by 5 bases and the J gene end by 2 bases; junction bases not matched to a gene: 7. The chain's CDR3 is CASSYRLAPTDTQYF. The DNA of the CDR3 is TGTGCCAGCAGTTACCGACTAGCCCCCACAGATACGCAGTATTTT.

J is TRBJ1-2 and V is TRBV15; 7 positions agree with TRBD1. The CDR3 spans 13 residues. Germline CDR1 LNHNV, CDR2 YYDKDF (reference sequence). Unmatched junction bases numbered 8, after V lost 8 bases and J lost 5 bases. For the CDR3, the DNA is TGTGCCACCCAAAGGGCAGGGGGTTATGGCTACACCTTC. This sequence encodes CATQRAGGYGYTF.

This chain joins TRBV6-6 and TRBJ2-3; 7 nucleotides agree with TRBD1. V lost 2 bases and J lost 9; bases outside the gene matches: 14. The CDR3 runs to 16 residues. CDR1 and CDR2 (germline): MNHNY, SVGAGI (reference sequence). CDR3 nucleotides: TGTGCCAGCAGTTACATGGCCTCCCCCACACAGGGGACGCAGTATTTT. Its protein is CASSYMASPTQGTQYF.

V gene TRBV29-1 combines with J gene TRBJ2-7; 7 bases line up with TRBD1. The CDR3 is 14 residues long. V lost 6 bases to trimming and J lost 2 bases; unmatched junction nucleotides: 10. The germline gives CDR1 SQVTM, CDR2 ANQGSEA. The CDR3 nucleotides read TGCAGCGTCCAACAGGGGACGACAACCTACGAGCAGTACTTC. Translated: CSVQQGTTTYEQYF.

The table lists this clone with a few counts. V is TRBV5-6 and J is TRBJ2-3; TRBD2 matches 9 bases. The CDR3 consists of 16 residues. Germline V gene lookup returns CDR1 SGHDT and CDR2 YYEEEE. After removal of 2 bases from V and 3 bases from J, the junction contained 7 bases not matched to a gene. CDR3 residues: CASSFTGTSNTDTQYF. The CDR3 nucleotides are TGTGCCAGCAGCTTTACCGGGACTAGCAATACAGATACGCAGTATTTT.

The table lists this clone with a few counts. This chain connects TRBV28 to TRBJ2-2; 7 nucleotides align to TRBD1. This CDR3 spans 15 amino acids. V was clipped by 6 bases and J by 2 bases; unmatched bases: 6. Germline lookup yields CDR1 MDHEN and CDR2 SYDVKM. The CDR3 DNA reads TGTGCCAGCAGGGACAGGACTCCTAACACCGGGGAGCTGTTTTTT. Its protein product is CASRDRTPNTGELFF.

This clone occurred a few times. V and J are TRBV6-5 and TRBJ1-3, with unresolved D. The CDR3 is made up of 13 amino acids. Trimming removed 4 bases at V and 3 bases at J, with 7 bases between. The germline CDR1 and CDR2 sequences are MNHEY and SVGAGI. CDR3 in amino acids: CASSFTVGNTIYF. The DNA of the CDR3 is TGTGCCAGCAGTTTCACAGTTGGAAACACCATATATTTT.

The CDR3 coding sequence is TGCAGCGCTCTGACTGCAGCCTCCTACGAGCAGTACTTC. This codes for CSALTAASYEQYF. V gene TRBV29-1 combines with J gene TRBJ2-7, with no clear D. The ends were cut back, 7 bases at V and 0 bases at J, with 13 bases in the middle. The CDR3 runs 13 residues. Per germline, CDR1 SQVTM and CDR2 ANQGSEA.

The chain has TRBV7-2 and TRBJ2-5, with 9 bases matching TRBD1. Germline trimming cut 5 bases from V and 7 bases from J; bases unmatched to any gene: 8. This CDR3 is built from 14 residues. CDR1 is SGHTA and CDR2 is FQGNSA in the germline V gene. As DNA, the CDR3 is TGTGCCAGCAGCCCACGGACAGGGGAAGCGACCCAGTACTTC. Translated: CASSPRTGEATQYF.

The CDR3, as DNA: TGCGCCAGCAGCAGGACGACAGGGGGCGATGGCTACACCTTC. Its translation is CASSRTTGGDGYTF. This chain links TRBV5-1 with TRBJ1-2; 10 bases align to TRBD1. Germline V gene sequence: CDR1 SGHRS, CDR2 YFSETQ. J gave up 6 bases and V 4 bases, and 6 bases lay outside the gene matches. CDR3 size: 14 residues.

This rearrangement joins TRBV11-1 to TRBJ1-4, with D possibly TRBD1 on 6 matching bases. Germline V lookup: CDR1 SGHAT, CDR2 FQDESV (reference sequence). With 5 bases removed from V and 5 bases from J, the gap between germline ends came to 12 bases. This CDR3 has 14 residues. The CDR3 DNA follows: TGTGCCAGCAGCCCACAGGGATACAATGAAAAACTGTTTTTT. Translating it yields CASSPQGYNEKLFF.

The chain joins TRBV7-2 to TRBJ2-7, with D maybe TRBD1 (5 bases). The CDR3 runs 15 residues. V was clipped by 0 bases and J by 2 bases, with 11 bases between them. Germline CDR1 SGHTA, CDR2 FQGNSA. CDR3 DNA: TGTGCCAGCAGCTTAGCCCGACAGAGGACCTACGAGCAGTACTTC. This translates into CASSLARQRTYEQYF.

This CDR3 reads CASRNRQGTYEQYF. CDR3 nucleotide sequence: TGTGCCAGCAGAAACAGACAGGGAACCTACGAGCAGTACTTC. The chain is built from TRBV6-5 and TRBJ2-7, with 7 positions matching TRBD1. The ends lost 6 bases at V and 2 bases at J; junction bases unmatched: 7. Germline V CDR1 and CDR2: MNHEY, SVGAGI. This CDR3 has 14 amino acids.

CDR3 loop: CASSLGFRGGGYNEQFF. The CDR3 DNA is TGTGCCAGCAGCTTAGGTTTCAGGGGAGGGGGTTACAATGAGCAGTTCTTC. V usage is TRBV7-2 and J usage is TRBJ2-1; maybe TRBD2 (7 bases). Trimming pared 1 base from V and 4 bases from J, leaving 17 bases between. Germline CDR1 SGHTA, CDR2 FQGNSA. The CDR3 has 17 residues. Full variable domain (remainder filled in from reference TRBV7-2 and TRBJ2-1): GAGVSQSPSNKVTEKGKDVELRCDPISGHTALYWYRQSLGQGLEFLIYFQGNSAPDKSGLPSDRFSAERTGGSVSTLTIQRTQQEDSAVYLCASSLGFRGGGYNEQFFGPGTRLTVL.

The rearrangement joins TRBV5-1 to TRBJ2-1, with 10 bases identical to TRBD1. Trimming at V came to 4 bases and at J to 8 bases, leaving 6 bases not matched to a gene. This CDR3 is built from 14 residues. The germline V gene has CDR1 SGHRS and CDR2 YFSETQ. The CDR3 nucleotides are TGCGCCAGCAGCAACGGACAGGGGGGGGATGAGCAGTTCTTC. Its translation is CASSNGQGGDEQFF.

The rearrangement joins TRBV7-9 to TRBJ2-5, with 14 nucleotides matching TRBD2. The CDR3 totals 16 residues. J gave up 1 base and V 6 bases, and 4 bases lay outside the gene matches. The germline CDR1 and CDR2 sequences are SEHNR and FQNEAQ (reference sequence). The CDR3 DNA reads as TGTGCCAGCAGTTTCGGACTAGCGGGGGGCCAAGAGACCCAGTACTTC. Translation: CASSFGLAGGQETQYF.

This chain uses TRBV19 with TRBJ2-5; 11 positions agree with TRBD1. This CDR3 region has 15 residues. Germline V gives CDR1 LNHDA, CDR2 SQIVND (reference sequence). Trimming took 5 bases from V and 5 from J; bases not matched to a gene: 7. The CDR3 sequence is CASSARTGGGETQYF. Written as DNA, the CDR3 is TGTGCCAGTAGTGCCCGGACAGGGGGCGGTGAGACCCAGTACTTC.

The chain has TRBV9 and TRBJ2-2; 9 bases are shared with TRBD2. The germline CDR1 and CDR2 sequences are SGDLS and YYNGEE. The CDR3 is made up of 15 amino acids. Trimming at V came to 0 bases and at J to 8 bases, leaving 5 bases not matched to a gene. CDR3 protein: CASSVDPSGAGELFF. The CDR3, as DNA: TGTGCCAGCAGCGTAGATCCTAGCGGGGCGGGGGAGCTGTTTTTT.

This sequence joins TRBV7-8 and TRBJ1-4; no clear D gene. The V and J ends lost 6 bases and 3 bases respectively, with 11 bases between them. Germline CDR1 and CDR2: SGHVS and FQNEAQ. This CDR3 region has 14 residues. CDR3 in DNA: TGTGCCAGCAGACCAGACACGGCTAATGAAAAACTGTTTTTT. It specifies CASRPDTANEKLFF.

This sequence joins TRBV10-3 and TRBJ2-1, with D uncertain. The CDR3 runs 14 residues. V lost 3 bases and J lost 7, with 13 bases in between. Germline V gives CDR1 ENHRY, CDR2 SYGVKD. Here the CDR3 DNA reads TGTGCCATCAGTGACCCCTTGCCGGTGAATGAGCAGTTCTTC. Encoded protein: CAISDPLPVNEQFF.

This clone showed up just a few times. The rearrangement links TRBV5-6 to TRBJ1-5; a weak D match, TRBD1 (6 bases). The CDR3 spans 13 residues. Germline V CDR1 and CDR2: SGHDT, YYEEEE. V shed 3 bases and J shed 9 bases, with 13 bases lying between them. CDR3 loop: CASSSTGLAPQHF. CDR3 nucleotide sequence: TGTGCCAGCAGCTCCACAGGGTTGGCGCCCCAGCATTTT.

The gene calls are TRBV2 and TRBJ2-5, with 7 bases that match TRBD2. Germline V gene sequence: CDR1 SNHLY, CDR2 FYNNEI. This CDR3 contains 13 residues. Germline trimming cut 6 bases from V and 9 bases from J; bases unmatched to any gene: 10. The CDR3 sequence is CASRPASGASQYF. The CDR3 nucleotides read TGTGCCAGCAGGCCCGCTAGCGGAGCTTCCCAGTACTTC.

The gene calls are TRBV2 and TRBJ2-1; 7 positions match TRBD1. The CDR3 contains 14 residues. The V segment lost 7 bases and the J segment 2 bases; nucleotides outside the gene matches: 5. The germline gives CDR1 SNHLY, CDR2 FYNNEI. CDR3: CASIDRAAYNEQFF. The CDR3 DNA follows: TGTGCCAGCATAGACAGGGCCGCCTACAATGAGCAGTTCTTC.